This entry describes one T cell receptor beta chain. These data originate in a study of blood T cell repertoires in COVID-19. Across the study: Acute-phase and convalescent COVID-19 samples originated in the United States, Italy and Spain. T cells, B-cell-depleted T cells, or PBMCs supplied cDNA or gDNA.

How the authors handled the data: Quantification of nucleated cells was approximated via reference gene primer amplification. The assay was immunoSEQ multiplex PCR, and TCRdb's table has in-frame clones only and misses some. V, J and clone size are those of that table, while D and trimming were read from the DNA. The repertoire has roughly 240,000 clones, approximately 83% of them found once; the top ten carry about 2.9%. With 4 bases clipped from V and 3 bases from J, the junction kept 2 bases outside the gene matches. The CDR3 length is 13 residues. The germline V gene encodes CDR1 SGHNT and CDR2 YENEEA.

Sequencing input: peripheral blood. This receptor was identified in a woman aged 25 to 39 who had recovered from COVID-19. The rearrangement joins TRBV11-3 to TRBJ2-7, with 8 bases that match TRBD1. As DNA, the CDR3 is TGTGCCAGCAGCTCGACAGGGGTCTACGAGCAGTACTTC. Translated, it gives CASSSTGVYEQYF.